This T cell receptor beta chain was identified in a study of shared clonotypes between healthy human individuals. This clone was counted a single time. The length of the CDR3 is 15 residues. CDR1 is SGHTA and CDR2 is FQGNSA in the germline V gene. The V gene lost 6 bases and the J gene lost 0 bases, with 12 bases spanning the gap. The assay used deep level. Genomic DNA belonging to each subset was distributed in equal measure over several immunoSEQ plates. Sequencing used immunoSEQ multiplex PCR; TCRdb keeps in-frame clones, though not all of them. The profile shows around 1.5 million clones, 95% to 99% of them singletons.

This clonotype originated in a man younger than 40 in good health. The sequencing input was naive CD4+ T cells sorted from blood. Subset given: CD45RA+ positively selected. The chain carries TRBV7-2 and TRBJ2-1; D unresolved. CDR3 sequence: CASRGDPSSYNEQFF. The CDR3 DNA is TGTGCCAGCAGGGGCGATCCCAGCTCCTACAATGAGCAGTTCTTC.